These T cell receptor beta chains were read from a single sample in a study of beta chain features in type 1 diabetes. TCRdb keeps only in-frame clones here, not all; method: immunoSEQ multiplex PCR. The sample shows about 260,000 clones, around 68% of them seen only once. Sequenced material: naive CD4+ T cells from blood. The receptors were gathered from a man under 40 in good health. Both conserved end residues are part of each CDR3. A D gene is named only where the DNA matches it firmly. Size is stated for part of the rows, as once, few or many counts, or as a class when the clone is expanded.

v_gene,j_gene,d_gene,abundance,CDR3nt,CDR3aa
TRBV7-9,TRBJ2-5,-,-,TGTGCCAGCAGCCCAATTGAAGAGACCCAGTACTTC,CASSPIEETQYF
TRBV19,TRBJ1-5,-,-,TGTGCCAGTAGTATTTCGGCTGGTAATCAGCCCCAGCATTTT,CASSISAGNQPQHF
TRBV7-2,TRBJ2-2,-,few,TGTGCCAGCAGCTTTATGATGGCGAACACCGGGGAGCTGTTTTTT,CASSFMMANTGELFF
TRBV30,TRBJ1-2,-,few,TGTGCCTGGAGTGTGAAACAAGTTAACTATGGCTACACCTTC,CAWSVKQVNYGYTF
TRBV7-2,TRBJ2-5,-,once,TGTGCCAGCAGCGCTGTCAGTTCCCAAGAGACCCAGTACTTC,CASSAVSSQETQYF
TRBV30,TRBJ2-5,-,once,TGTGCCTGGAGTGTACTGGTGACAGCAAGAGAGACCCAGTACTTC,CAWSVLVTARETQYF
TRBV25-1,TRBJ1-2,-,-,TGTGCCAGCAGTGTGGGGCCGGAGGGCTACACCTTC,CASSVGPEGYTF
TRBV15,TRBJ2-3,-,-,TGTGCCACCAGCAGGCACAGGGATTACGGCACAGATACGCAGTATTTT,CATSRHRDYGTDTQYF
TRBV4-1,TRBJ2-3,-,-,TGCGCCAGCAGCCAAGTTGTGGCAGATACGCAGTATTTT,CASSQVVADTQYF
TRBV14,TRBJ2-1,-,-,TGTGCCAGCAGCCAAGAGATAGCCTTAAATGAGCAGTTCTTC,CASSQEIALNEQFF
TRBV30,TRBJ1-1,-,-,TGTGCCTGGAGTATGGACAGACTGAACACTGAAGCTTTCTTT,CAWSMDRLNTEAFF
TRBV9,TRBJ2-5,-,-,TGTGCCAGCAGCCCCAGCAGTTTAGAGACCCAGTACTTC,CASSPSSLETQYF
TRBV29-1,TRBJ1-1,-,-,TGCAGCGTTGAAACGGGCACTGAAGCTTTCTTT,CSVETGTEAFF
TRBV28,TRBJ2-1,-,few,TGTGCCAGCACCCCCCTGGGTGGTGAGCAGTTCTTC,CASTPLGGEQFF
TRBV7-2,TRBJ2-3,TRBD1,-,TGTGCCAGCACCTTGGACAGGGTCCCAGATACGCAGTATTTT,CASTLDRVPDTQYF
TRBV9,TRBJ2-3,-,few,TGTGCCAGCAGCTTTGGGGGACCAGATACGCAGTATTTT,CASSFGGPDTQYF